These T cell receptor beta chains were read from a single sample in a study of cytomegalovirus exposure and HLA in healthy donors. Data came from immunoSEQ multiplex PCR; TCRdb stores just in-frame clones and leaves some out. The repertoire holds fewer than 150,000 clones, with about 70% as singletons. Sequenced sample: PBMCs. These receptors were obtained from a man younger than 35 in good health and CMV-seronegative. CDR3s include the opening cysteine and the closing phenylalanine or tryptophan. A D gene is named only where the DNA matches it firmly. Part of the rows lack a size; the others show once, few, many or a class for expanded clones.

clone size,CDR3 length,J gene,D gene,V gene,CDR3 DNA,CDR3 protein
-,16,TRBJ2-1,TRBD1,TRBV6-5,TGTGCCAGCAGTTTAGAAACGGGACAGGGTTTGAATGAGCAGTTCTTC,CASSLETGQGLNEQFF
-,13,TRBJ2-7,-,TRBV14,TGTGCCAGCAGCCAATCTAGCTCCTACGAGCAGTACTTC,CASSQSSSYEQYF
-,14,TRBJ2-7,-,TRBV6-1,TGTGCCAGCAGTGAAGGGGCAGGGATCTACGAGCAGTACTTC,CASSEGAGIYEQYF
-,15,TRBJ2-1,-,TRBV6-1,TGTGCCAGCAGTAAGTATGGGGCTACACGCGATGAGCAGTTCTTC,CASSKYGATRDEQFF
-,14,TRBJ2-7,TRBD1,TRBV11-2,TGTGCCAGCAGCTTAGCAGGGACAGCCTACGAGCAGTACTTC,CASSLAGTAYEQYF
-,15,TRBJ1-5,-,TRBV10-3,TGTGCCATCAGTGAGGGAGGGATCGGTAATCAGCCCCAGCATTTT,CAISEGGIGNQPQHF
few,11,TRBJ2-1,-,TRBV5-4,TGTGCCAGCAGCCAATTCAATGAGCAGTTCTTC,CASSQFNEQFF
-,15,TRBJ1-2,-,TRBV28,TGTGCCAGCATTTCTACAGGCCGATCTAACTATGGCTACACCTTC,CASISTGRSNYGYTF
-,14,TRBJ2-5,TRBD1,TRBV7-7,TGTGCCAGCAGCTCAGGCAGGGGGCAGGAGACCCAGTACTTC,CASSSGRGQETQYF
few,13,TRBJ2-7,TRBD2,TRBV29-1,TGCAGCGGGGGACTAGCGGAAGGCTACGAGCAGTACTTC,CSGGLAEGYEQYF
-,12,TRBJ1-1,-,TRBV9,TGTGCCAGCAGCGAGTCCGGGACAAGGGTCCTCTTT,CASSESGTRVLF
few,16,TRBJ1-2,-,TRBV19,TGTGCCAGTAGTAGACCACGGGGGGGCCAAAACTATGGCTACACCTTC,CASSRPRGGQNYGYTF
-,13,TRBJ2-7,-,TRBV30,TGTGCCTGGAGTCGCAGGGGGGCCTACGAGCAGTACTTC,CAWSRRGAYEQYF
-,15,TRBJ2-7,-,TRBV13,TGTGCCAGCCCAACCAAGGCGGGGGCGCAGAACGAGCAGTACTTC,CASPTKAGAQNEQYF
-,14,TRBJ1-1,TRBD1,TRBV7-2,TGTGCCAGCAGCTGGGGACAGGGGAACACTGAAGCTTTCTTT,CASSWGQGNTEAFF
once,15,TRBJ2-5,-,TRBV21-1,TGTGCCAGCAGCAAAGTCGGAGACAGGGGGGAGACCCAGTACTTC,CASSKVGDRGETQYF
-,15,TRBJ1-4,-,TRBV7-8,TGTGCCAGCACCCTAGTGGCGGAACCTAATGAAAAACTGTTTTTT,CASTLVAEPNEKLFF
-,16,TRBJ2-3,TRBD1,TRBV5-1,TGCGCCAGCAGCTTGGTCCAGGGGGCTAGCACAGATACGCAGTATTTT,CASSLVQGASTDTQYF
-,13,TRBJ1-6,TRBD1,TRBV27,TGTGCCAGCAGAGCCAGGGGGCGCAGTACCCTCCACTTT,CASRARGRSTLHF
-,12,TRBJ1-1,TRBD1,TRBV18,TGTGCCAGCTCACAGAGACAGGGAGAAGCTTTCTTT,CASSQRQGEAFF
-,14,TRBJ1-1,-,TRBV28,TGTGCCAGCAGACTTTCGGGGGGGAGCCCTGAAGCTTTCTTT,CASRLSGGSPEAFF
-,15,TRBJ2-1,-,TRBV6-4,TGTGCCAGCAGTGCCTCATCTAGCTCCTACAATGAGCAGTTCTTC,CASSASSSSYNEQFF
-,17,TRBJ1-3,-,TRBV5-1,TGCGCCAGCAGCTTGGAGGCCGGGAACCCCTCTGGAAACACCATATATTTT,CASSLEAGNPSGNTIYF
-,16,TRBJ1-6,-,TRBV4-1,TGCGCCAGCAGCCATCTTGGACAGAACTATAATTCACCCCTCCACTTT,CASSHLGQNYNSPLHF
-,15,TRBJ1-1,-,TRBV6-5,TGTGCCAGCAGCGGGATGGGTTCTCCAAACACTGAAGCTTTCTTT,CASSGMGSPNTEAFF
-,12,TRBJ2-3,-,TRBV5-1,TGCGCCAGCAGCTTGGCCGCAGGTACGCAGTATTTT,CASSLAAGTQYF
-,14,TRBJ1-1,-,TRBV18,TGTGCCAGCTCGGAACAGCGGTGGGGCACTGAAGCTTTCTTT,CASSEQRWGTEAFF
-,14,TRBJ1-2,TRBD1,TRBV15,TGTGCCACCAGCAGAAACAGGGGAAACTATGGCTACACCTTC,CATSRNRGNYGYTF
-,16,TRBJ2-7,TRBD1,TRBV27,TGTGCCAGCAGTACGTGGACAGGGGGCTATCCCTACGAGCAGTACTTC,CASSTWTGGYPYEQYF
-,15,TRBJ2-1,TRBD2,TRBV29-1,TGCAGCGTTGAGGGGACTACCAGCTCCTACAATGAGCAGTTCTTC,CSVEGTTSSYNEQFF
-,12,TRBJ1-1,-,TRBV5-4,TGTGCCAGCAGGGGCTGGGACACTGAAGCTTTCTTT,CASRGWDTEAFF
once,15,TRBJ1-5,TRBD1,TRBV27,TGTGCCAGCAGTTTAGGGACAGGGGGGAATCAGCCCCAGCATTTT,CASSLGTGGNQPQHF
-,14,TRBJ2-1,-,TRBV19,TGTGCCAGTAGTAGACCCGGGAACAACAATGAGCAGTTCTTC,CASSRPGNNNEQFF
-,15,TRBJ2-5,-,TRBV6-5,TGTGCCAGCAGTTACTCGCACGTGAGGGGGGAGACCCAGTACTTC,CASSYSHVRGETQYF
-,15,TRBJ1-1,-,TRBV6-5,TGTGCCAGCAGTTACTCCGGGGAGGTGAACACTGAAGCTTTCTTT,CASSYSGEVNTEAFF
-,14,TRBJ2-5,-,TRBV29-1,TGCAGCGTTGTAAGCGGGCCAGGGGGAGAGACCCAGTACTTC,CSVVSGPGGETQYF
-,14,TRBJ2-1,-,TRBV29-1,TGCAGCGTTGAGGGGTCCCTAGCGACCTCGGGGCAGTTCTTC,CSVEGSLATSGQFF
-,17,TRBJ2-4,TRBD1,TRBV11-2,TGTGCCAGCAGCCAACTAGACAGGGGATTCGCCAAAAACATTCAGTACTTC,CASSQLDRGFAKNIQYF
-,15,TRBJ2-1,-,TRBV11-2,TGTGCCAGCAGCCCCCAAGGGGTTTTAGGCAATGAGCAGTTCTTC,CASSPQGVLGNEQFF
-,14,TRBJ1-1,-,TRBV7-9,TGTGCCAGCAGCTTCCCCCCGGGAATCACTGAAGCTTTCTTT,CASSFPPGITEAFF
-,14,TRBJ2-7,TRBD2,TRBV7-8,TGTGCCAGCAGCTCCCGAGAGACTAGCAACGAGCAGTACTTC,CASSSRETSNEQYF